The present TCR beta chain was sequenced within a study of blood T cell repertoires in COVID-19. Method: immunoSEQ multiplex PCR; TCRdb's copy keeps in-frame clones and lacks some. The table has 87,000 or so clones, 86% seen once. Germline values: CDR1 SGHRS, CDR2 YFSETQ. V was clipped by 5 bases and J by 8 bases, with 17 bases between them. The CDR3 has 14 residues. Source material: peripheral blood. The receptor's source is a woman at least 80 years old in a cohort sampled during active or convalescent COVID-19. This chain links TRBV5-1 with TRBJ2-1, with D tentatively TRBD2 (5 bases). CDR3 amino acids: CASRREGSVDEQFF. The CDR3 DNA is TGCGCCAGCAGGAGGGAAGGTAGCGTGGATGAGCAGTTCTTC.